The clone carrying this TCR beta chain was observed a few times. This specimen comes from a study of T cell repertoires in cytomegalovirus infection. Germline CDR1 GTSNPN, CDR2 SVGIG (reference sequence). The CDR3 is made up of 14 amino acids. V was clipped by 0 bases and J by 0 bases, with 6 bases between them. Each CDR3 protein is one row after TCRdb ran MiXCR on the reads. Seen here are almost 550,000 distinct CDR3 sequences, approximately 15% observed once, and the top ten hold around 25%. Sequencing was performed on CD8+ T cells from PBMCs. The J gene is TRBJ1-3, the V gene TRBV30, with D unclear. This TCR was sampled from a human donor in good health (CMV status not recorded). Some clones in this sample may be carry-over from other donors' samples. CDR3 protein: CAWSVDGSGNTIYF. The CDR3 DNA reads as TGTGCCTGGAGTGTAGACGGCTCTGGAAACACCATATATTTT.